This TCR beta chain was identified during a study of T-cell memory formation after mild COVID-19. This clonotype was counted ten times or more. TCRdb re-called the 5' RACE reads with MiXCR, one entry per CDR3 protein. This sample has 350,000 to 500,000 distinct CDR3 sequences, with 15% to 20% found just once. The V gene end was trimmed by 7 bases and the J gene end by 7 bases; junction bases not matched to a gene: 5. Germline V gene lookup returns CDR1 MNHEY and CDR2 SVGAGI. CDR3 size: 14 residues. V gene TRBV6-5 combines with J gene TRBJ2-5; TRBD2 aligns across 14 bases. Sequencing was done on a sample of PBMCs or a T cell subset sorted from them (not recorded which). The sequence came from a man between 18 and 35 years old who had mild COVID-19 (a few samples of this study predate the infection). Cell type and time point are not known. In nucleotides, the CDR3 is TGTGCCAGCAAAGGACTAGCGGGGGGTGGGACCCAGTACTTC. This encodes CASKGLAGGGTQYF.